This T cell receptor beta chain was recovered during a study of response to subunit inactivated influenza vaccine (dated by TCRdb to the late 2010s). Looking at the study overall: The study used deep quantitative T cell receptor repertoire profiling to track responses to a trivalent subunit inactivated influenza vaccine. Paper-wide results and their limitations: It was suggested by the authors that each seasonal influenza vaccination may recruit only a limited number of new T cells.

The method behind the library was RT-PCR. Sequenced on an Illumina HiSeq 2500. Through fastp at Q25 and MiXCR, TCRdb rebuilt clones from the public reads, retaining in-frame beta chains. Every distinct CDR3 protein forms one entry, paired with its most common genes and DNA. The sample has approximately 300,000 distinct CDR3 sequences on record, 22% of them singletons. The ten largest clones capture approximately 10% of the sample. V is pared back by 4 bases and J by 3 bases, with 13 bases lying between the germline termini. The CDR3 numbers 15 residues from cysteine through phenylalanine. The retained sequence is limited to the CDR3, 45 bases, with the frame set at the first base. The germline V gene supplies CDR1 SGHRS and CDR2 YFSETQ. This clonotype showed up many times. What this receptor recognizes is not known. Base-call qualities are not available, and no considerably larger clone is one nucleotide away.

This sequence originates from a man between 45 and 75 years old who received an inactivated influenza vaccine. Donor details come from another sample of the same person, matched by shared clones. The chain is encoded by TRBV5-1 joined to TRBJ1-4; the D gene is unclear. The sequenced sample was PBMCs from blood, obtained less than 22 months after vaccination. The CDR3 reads CASSQRQAPNEKLFF. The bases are TGCGCCAGCAGCCAACGACAAGCCCCTAATGAAAAACTGTTTTTT. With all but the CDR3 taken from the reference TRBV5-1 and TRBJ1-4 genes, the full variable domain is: KAGVTQTPRYLIKTRGQQVTLSCSPISGHRSVSWYQQTPGQGLQFLFEYFSETQRNKGNFPGRFSGRQFSNSRSEMNVSTLELGDSALYLCASSQRQAPNEKLFFGSGTQLSVL.